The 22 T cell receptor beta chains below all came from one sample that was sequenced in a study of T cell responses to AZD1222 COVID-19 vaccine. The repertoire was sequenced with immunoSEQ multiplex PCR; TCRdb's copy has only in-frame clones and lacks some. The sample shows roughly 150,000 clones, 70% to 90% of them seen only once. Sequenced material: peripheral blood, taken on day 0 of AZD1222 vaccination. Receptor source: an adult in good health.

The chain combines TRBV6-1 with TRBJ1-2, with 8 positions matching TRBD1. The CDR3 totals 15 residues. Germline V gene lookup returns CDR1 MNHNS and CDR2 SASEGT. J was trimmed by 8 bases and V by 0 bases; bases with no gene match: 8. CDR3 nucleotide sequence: TGTGCCAGCAGTGAAGCAGACGACAGGGGAGCAGGCTACACCTTC. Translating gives CASSEADDRGAGYTF.

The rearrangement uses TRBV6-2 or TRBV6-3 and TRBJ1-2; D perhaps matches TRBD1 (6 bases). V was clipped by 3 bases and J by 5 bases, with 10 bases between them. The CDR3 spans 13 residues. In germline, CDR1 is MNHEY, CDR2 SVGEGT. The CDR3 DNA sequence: TGTGCCAGCAGTTATGGGACAAGATATGGCTACACCTTC. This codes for CASSYGTRYGYTF.

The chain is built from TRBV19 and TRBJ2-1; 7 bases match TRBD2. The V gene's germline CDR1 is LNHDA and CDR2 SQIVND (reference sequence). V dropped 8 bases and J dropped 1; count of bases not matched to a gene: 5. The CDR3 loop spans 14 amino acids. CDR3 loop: CASLGGRSYNEQFF. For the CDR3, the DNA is TGTGCCAGTCTCGGCGGGAGATCCTACAATGAGCAGTTCTTC.

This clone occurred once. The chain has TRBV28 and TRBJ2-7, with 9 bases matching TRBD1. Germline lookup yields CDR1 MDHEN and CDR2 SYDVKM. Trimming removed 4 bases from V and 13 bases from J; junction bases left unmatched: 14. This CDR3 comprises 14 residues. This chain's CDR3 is CASSSWNRDRECYF. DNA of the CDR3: TGTGCCAGCAGTTCATGGAACCGGGACAGGGAATGCTACTTC. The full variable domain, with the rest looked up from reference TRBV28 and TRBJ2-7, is DVKVTQSSRYLVKRTGEKVFLECVQDMDHENMFWYRQDPGLGLRLIYFSYDVKMKEKGDIPEGYSVSREKKERFSLILESASTNQTSMYLCASSSWNRDRECYFGPGTRLTVT.

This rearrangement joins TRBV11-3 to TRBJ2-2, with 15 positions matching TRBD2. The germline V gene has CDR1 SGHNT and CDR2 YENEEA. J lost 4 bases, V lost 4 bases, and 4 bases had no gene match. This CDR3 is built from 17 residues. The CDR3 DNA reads TGTGCCAGCAGCTCGGGACTAGCGGGAGGTGGCACCGGGGAGCTGTTTTTT. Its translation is CASSSGLAGGGTGELFF.

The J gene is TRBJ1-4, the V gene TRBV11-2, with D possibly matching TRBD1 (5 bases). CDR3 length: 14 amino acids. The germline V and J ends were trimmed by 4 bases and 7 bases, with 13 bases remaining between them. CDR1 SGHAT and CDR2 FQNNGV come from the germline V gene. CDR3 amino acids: CASSYRDRSEKLFF. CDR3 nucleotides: TGTGCCAGCAGCTACCGGGACCGATCTGAAAAACTGTTTTTT.

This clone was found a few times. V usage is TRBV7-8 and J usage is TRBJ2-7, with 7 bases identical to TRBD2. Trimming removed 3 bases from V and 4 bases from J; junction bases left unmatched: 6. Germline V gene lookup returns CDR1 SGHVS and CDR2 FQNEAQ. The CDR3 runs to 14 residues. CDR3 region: CASSFGGGGYEQYF. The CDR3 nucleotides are TGTGCCAGCAGCTTTGGGGGGGGAGGGTACGAGCAGTACTTC.

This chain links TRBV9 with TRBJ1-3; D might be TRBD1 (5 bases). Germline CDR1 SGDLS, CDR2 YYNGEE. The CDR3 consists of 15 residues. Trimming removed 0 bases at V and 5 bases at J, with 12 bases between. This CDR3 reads CASSVDSGIRNTIYF. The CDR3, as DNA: TGTGCCAGCAGCGTAGACTCAGGGATCCGAAACACCATATATTTT.

The CDR3 DNA sequence: TGTGCCAGCAGCCTGGCCCTAACACCCAATGAGCAGTTCTTC. Translated, it gives CASSLALTPNEQFF. This chain links TRBV5-6 with TRBJ2-1; D is ambiguous. V lost 4 bases, J lost 6 bases, and 14 bases lay in between. The germline V gene has CDR1 SGHDT and CDR2 YYEEEE. The CDR3 spans 14 residues.

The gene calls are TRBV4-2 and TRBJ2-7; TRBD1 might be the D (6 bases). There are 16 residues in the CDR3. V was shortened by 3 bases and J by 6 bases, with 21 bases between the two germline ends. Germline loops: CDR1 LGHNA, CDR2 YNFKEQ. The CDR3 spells CASSQPTDSYWGEQYF. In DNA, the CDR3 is TGTGCCAGCAGCCAGCCAACGGACAGCTATTGGGGCGAGCAGTACTTC.

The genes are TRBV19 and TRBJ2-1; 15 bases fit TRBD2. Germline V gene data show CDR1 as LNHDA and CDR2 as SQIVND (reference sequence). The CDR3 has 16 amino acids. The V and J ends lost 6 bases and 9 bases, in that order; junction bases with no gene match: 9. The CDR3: CASRQRTSGRVGEQFF. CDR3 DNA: TGTGCCAGTAGACAGAGGACTAGCGGGAGGGTCGGTGAGCAGTTCTTC.

DNA of the CDR3: TGTGCCAGCAGCTTAAGATTGACAGTTTCTGCCAATGAGCAGTTCTTC. This encodes CASSLRLTVSANEQFF. The rearrangement joins TRBV7-2 to TRBJ2-1; a weak D match, TRBD1 (5 bases). The CDR3 is 16 residues long. The V gene's germline CDR1 is SGHTA and CDR2 FQGNSA. V was cut by 2 bases and J by 6 bases, with 17 bases left in between.

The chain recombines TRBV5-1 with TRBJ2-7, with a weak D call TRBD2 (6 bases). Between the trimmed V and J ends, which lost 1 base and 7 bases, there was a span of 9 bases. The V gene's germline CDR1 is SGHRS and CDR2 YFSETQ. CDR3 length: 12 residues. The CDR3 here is CASSLFRGEQYF. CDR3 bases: TGCGCCAGCAGCTTGTTCCGGGGGGAGCAGTACTTC. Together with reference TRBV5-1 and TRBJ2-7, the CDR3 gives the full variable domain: KAGVTQTPRYLIKTRGQQVTLSCSPISGHRSVSWYQQTPGQGLQFLFEYFSETQRNKGNFPGRFSGRQFSNSRSEMNVSTLELGDSALYLCASSLFRGEQYFGPGTRLTVT.

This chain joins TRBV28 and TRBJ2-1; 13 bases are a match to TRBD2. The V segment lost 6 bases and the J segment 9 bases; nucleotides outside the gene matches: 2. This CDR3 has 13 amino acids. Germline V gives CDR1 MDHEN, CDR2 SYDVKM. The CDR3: CASRRTSGGEQFF. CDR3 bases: TGTGCCAGCAGGCGGACTAGCGGGGGTGAGCAGTTCTTC.

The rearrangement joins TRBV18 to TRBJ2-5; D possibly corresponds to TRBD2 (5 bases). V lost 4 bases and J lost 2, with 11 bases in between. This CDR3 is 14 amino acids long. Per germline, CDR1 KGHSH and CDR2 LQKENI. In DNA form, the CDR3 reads TGTGCCAGCTCACTCGGACTTGGGCAAGAGACCCAGTACTTC. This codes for CASSLGLGQETQYF.

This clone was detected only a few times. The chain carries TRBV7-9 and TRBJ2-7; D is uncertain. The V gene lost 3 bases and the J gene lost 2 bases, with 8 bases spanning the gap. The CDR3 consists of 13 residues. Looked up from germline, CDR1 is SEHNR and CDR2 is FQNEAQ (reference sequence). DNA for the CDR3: TGTGCCAGCAGCTTTGGTACGACCTACGAGCAGTACTTC. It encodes CASSFGTTYEQYF.

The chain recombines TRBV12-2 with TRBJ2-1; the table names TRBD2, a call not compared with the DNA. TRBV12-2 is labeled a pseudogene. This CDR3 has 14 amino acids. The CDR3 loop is CASRLGLVYDEQFF. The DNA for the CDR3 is TGTGCAAGTCGCTTAGGACTAGTTTATGATGAGCAGTTCTTC.

The CDR3, as DNA: TGTGCCAGCAGCCTACGAAAAAGGGAGACCCAGTACTTC. Translating it yields CASSLRKRETQYF. The chain uses TRBV5-4 and TRBJ2-5; D gene unclear. The germline V gene has CDR1 SGHNT and CDR2 YYREEE (reference sequence). The CDR3 consists of 13 residues. Trimming cost V 4 bases and J 5 bases, with 12 bases left between them. Drawing the rest from reference TRBV5-4 and TRBJ2-5, the complete variable domain is ETGVTQSPTHLIKTRGQQVTLRCSSQSGHNTVSWYQQALGQGPQFIFQYYREEENGRGNFPPRFSGLQFPNYSSELNVNALELDDSALYLCASSLRKRETQYFGPGTRLLVL.

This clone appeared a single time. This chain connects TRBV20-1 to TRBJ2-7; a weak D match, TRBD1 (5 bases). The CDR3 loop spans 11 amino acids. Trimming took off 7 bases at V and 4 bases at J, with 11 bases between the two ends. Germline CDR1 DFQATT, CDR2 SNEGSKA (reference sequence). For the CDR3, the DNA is TGCAGTGTTTCTAGGGGATACGAGCAGTACTTC. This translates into CSVSRGYEQYF.

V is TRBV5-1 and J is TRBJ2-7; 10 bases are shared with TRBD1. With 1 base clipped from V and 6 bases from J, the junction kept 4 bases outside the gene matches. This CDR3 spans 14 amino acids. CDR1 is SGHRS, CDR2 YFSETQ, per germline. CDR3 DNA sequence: TGCGCCAGCAGCTTGAAGACAGGGGGCGGCGAGCAGTACTTC. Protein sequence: CASSLKTGGGEQYF.

The CDR3 spells CASSLSSTGELFF. The CDR3 nucleotides are TGTGCCAGCAGCTTAAGTTCCACCGGGGAGCTGTTTTTT. V gene TRBV7-7 combines with J gene TRBJ2-2; D unclear. CDR1 and CDR2 from the germline V gene are SSHAT and FNYEAQ (reference sequence). V was trimmed by 2 bases and J by 4 bases, leaving 5 bases between them. The length of the CDR3 is 13 residues.

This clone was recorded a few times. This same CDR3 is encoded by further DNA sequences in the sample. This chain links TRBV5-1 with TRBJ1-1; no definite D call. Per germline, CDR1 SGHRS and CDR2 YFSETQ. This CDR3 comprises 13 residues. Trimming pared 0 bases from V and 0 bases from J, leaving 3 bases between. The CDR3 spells CASSLELNTEAFF. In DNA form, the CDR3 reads TGCGCCAGCAGCTTGGAACTGAACACTGAAGCTTTCTTT.